This T cell receptor beta chain was found in a study of T cells in Graves' hyperthyroidism and ophthalmopathy. Many counts were recorded for this clonotype. Its antigen is unknown. Using more than 8 ml of fresh peripheral blood, PBMCs were prepared. Whole-study findings and limits: Blood also showed most of the thyroid clonotypes that were expanded above 0.001.

Researchers took RNA transcripts and amplified the TCR beta CDR3 regions from them. The primer set for the first-round RT-PCR of the TCR CDR3 was HTBI. TCRdb re-analysed the multiplex PCR reads in MiXCR, keeping a single row per CDR3 protein. The sample has approximately 430,000 distinct CDR3 sequences, roughly 14% seen once. The germline CDR1 and CDR2 sequences are DFQATT and SNEGSKA (reference sequence). CDR3 length equals 13 residues. V was clipped by 1 base and J by 12 bases; unmatched bases: 6. This TCR was sampled from a woman between 18 and 29 years old with Graves' hyperthyroidism. The sequenced sample consisted of blood. This chain links TRBV20-1 with TRBJ2-1, with 10 bases matching TRBD2. The DNA of the CDR3 is TGCAGTGCTAGAGTGAAGCGGGAGGGCCGGCAGTTCTTC. As protein: CSARVKREGRQFF.